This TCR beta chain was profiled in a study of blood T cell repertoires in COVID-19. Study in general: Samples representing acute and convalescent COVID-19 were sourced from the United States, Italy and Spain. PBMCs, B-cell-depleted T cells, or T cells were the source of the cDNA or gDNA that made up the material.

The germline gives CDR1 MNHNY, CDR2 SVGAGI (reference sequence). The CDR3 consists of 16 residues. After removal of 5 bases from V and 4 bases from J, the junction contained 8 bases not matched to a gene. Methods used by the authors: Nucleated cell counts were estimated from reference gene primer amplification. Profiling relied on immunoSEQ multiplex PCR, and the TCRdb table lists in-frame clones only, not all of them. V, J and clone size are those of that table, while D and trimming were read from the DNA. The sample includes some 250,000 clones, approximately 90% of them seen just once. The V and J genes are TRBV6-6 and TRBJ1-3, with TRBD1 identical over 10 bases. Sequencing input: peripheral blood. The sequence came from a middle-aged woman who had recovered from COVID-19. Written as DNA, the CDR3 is TGTGCCAGCAGTCCTCGACAGGGGGCTGCGGGAAACACCATATATTTT. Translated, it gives CASSPRQGAAGNTIYF.